A selection of T cell receptor beta chains follows, all from one sample in a study of chemoradiotherapy in HPV16-positive cancers. The table came from immunoSEQ multiplex PCR; TCRdb's copy has only in-frame clones and leaves some out. The data hold some 30,000 clones, with about four fifths observed a single time. The sequencing used blood, collected from a patient who underwent chemoradiotherapy. Every receptor here comes from a human donor with HPV-associated anogenital cancer. Each CDR3 is given without its conserved first and last residue. The D gene is left open where the match is weak.

V gene,J gene,D gene,CDR3 protein
TRBV5-5,TRBJ1-3,-,ASSLGGKTRNTIY
TRBV30,TRBJ1-1,-,AWTQNSEAF
TRBV9,TRBJ1-2,TRBD1,ASSVGTGGHLNYGYT
TRBV6-6,TRBJ1-1,-,ASRKNLNTEAF
TRBV28,TRBJ2-7,-,ASSRDLGTGYYEQY
TRBV15,TRBJ2-5,-,ATSRERGGETQY
TRBV19,TRBJ1-6,-,ASSLGQPQPLH
TRBV28,TRBJ1-5,-,ASRSGNQPQH
TRBV7-8,TRBJ1-3,TRBD1,ASRQGANGNTIY
TRBV27,TRBJ2-7,TRBD1,ASRAGTDYEQY
TRBV12-2,TRBJ2-7,-,ASRLAILRYEQY
TRBV2,TRBJ2-3,TRBD2,ASRWTSGVSDTQY
TRBV4-1,TRBJ2-7,-,ASSQDSTHSYEQY
TRBV9,TRBJ1-1,-,ASSREFGEAF
TRBV15,TRBJ1-5,-,ATSGSPVGGNQPQH
TRBV27,TRBJ1-6,-,ATQTGKGSPLH
TRBV7-3,TRBJ2-3,-,ASSLSGDTQY
TRBV7-2,TRBJ2-7,-,ASSPGPGAYEQY
TRBV15,TRBJ2-5,TRBD1,ATSSSGQGAVGTQY
TRBV18,TRBJ2-2,-,ASSPPSKTGELF
TRBV7-2,TRBJ2-7,TRBD1,ASSSGTGTYEQY
TRBV11-2,TRBJ2-5,-,ASSFAAQETQY
TRBV28,TRBJ2-1,-,ASSFRVQQF
TRBV4-1,TRBJ1-4,-,ASSPQAWGFQGPNEKLF
TRBV13,TRBJ1-1,-,ASSRRMNTEAF
TRBV7-3,TRBJ2-1,-,ASSLRPPSSYNEQF
TRBV7-6,TRBJ1-6,-,ASSPGRNSPLH
TRBV15,TRBJ2-4,-,ATSSVIAKNIQY
TRBV10-3,TRBJ2-3,TRBD2,AISERPGGAGDTQY
TRBV7-2,TRBJ2-1,TRBD1,ASSLDNRGNEQF
TRBV23-1,TRBJ2-2,TRBD1,ASSHPTGFANTGELF
TRBV5-1,TRBJ1-4,-,ASSLATTNEKLF
TRBV7-9,TRBJ2-3,-,ASSLGAGGRRASTDTQY
TRBV6-5,TRBJ2-3,-,ASSYSRADTQY
TRBV9,TRBJ2-3,TRBD2,ASSVGLAEITDTQY
TRBV30,TRBJ2-3,-,AWSVRVTDTQY
TRBV7-8,TRBJ2-2,TRBD2,ASSLRLAGGIGELF
TRBV5-5,TRBJ1-2,-,ASSRYRGYT
TRBV6-5,TRBJ1-2,TRBD1,ASSYSPGTGGLGYT
TRBV5-1,TRBJ2-3,-,ASSLVFTAIDTQY
TRBV11-3,TRBJ2-1,TRBD2,ASSLGTSGGAYNEQF
TRBV30,TRBJ2-3,-,AWGAPGPDTQY
TRBV6-8,TRBJ2-2,-,ASSSGVVTGELF
TRBV14,TRBJ2-2,-,ASSQYLLTGELF
TRBV7-2,TRBJ2-1,-,ASSLDRGLYNEQF
TRBV11-2,TRBJ2-1,TRBD2,ASSTGLAGGSKQF
TRBV4-1,TRBJ2-7,-,ASSQDEGGTYEQY
TRBV10-3,TRBJ2-2,-,AISSKAANTGELF
TRBV6-5,TRBJ2-7,TRBD1,ASSYQTGLEQY
TRBV29-1,TRBJ1-2,-,SVSVGDGYT
TRBV6-5,TRBJ2-6,-,ASRRFSGANVLT
TRBV15,TRBJ1-5,-,ATSTDRSDQPQH